This TCR beta chain was profiled in a study of human T cells and chemical hapten exposure. Time point: patch test 2, 6 weeks after DPC sensitization. Treatment given: therapeutic diphenylcyclopropenone sensitization with weekly scalp DPC. Single cDNA molecules in the library carried unique molecular identifiers attached during preparation. In the study's own analysis: From around 20,000 to 690,000 TCRs were found per sample, with a median of around 100,000. TCRdb analysed the RACE reads with MiXCR anew, one entry per CDR3 protein. The V and J calls were not made by the authors but by TCRdb's processing. In the table there are tens of thousands of distinct CDR3 sequences, roughly 11% of which are singletons. Per germline, CDR1 MNHEY and CDR2 SVGEGT. Trimming shortened V by 6 bases and J by 0 bases, and 9 bases separated the two germline ends. The CDR3 totals 13 residues. Study-wide findings and caveats: Controls had significantly fewer large CDR3 similarity clusters than were formed by expanded TCRs.

About this clonotype: Its antigen is currently unknown.

The chain combines TRBV6-2 or TRBV6-3 with TRBJ2-7, with D tentatively TRBD1 (6 bases). The origin of this receptor is a man aged 40-49 years with alopecia areata. Some clones in this sample may be carry-over from other donors' samples. The sequencing used whole blood, collected in connection with sensitization to the hapten diphenylcyclopropenone (DPC). CDR3 protein: CASSMTGSYEQYF. CDR3 sequence (DNA): TGTGCCAGCAGCATGACAGGCTCCTACGAGCAGTACTTC.